A single sample gave rise to the 12 T cell receptor beta chains below, sequenced in a study of T-cell memory formation after mild COVID-19. TCRdb re-called the 5' RACE reads through MiXCR, storing one row per CDR3 protein. The table lists about 440,000 distinct CDR3 sequences, about 19% of them singletons. The sequencing input was PBMCs or a T cell subset sorted from them (not recorded which). All receptors come from an adult woman who had mild COVID-19 (a few samples of this study predate the infection). Cell type and time point are not known.

The chain has TRBV15 and TRBJ2-3, with a possible D match to TRBD2 (5 bases). CDR3 size: 18 residues. The V end was cut by 7 bases, the J end by 0 bases, with 23 bases between. Germline V CDR1 and CDR2: LNHNV, YYDKDF (reference sequence). CDR3 bases: TGTGCCACCACCGATGAAGGTGGTAGCGCCACTAGCACAGATACGCAGTATTTT. Protein sequence: CATTDEGGSATSTDTQYF.

The chain is built from TRBV7-9 and TRBJ2-2, with TRBD1 identical over 7 bases. The CDR3 is 15 amino acids. Per the germline V gene, CDR1 is SEHNR and CDR2 is FQNEAQ (reference sequence). V gave up 5 bases and J gave up 0 bases; unmatched junction bases: 3. CDR3 loop: CASSRGTANTGELFF. CDR3 coding DNA: TGTGCCAGCAGCCGTGGGACAGCGAACACCGGGGAGCTGTTTTTT.

In DNA form, the CDR3 reads TGCGCCAGCAGTCCCGACAGGACGGCGGAAGCTTTCTTT. Amino acid sequence: CASSPDRTAEAFF. This chain uses TRBV5-1 with TRBJ1-1, with D possibly TRBD1 on 6 matching bases. The CDR3 loop spans 13 amino acids. Germline CDR1 SGHRS, CDR2 YFSETQ. The V gene lost 5 bases and the J gene lost 8 bases, with 16 bases spanning the gap.

This clonotype was detected a few times. The chain couples TRBV30 to TRBJ1-6, with D hard to call. Trimming took off 2 bases at V and 8 bases at J, with 16 bases between the two ends. CDR1 is GTSNPN, CDR2 SVGIG, per germline (reference sequence). This CDR3 region has 15 residues. The CDR3 reads CAWSPLGFVDSPLHF. The CDR3 DNA reads as TGTGCCTGGAGTCCTTTGGGGTTTGTGGATTCACCCCTCCACTTT.

This sequence joins TRBV19 and TRBJ1-1; no clear D gene. The CDR3 is made up of 12 amino acids. The germline V gene encodes CDR1 LNHDA and CDR2 SQIVND (reference sequence). Between the trimmed V and J ends, which lost 10 bases and 0 bases, there was a span of 9 bases. DNA for the CDR3: TGTGCCATTCGTGGGGTGAACACTGAAGCTTTCTTT. As protein: CAIRGVNTEAFF.

This clonotype showed up just a few times. The chain is built from TRBV5-1 and TRBJ1-2; D ambiguous. This CDR3 spans 14 amino acids. V was cut by 7 bases and J by 6 bases, with 19 bases left in between. The germline CDR1 and CDR2 sequences are SGHRS and YFSETQ. Here the CDR3 reads CASRAVSSLDGYTF. The DNA for the CDR3 is TGCGCCAGCCGGGCCGTGTCGTCGTTGGATGGCTACACCTTC.

The genes are TRBV4-3 and TRBJ1-4; no reliable D call. With 3 bases removed from V and 7 bases from J, the gap between germline ends came to 18 bases. Per the germline V gene, CDR1 is LGHNA and CDR2 is YSLEER. CDR3 size: 16 residues. For the CDR3, the DNA is TGCGCCAGCAGCCACGAGGCCGGGCCAACGGCTGAAAAACTGTTTTTT. It yields the protein CASSHEAGPTAEKLFF.

This clonotype was detected only a few times. The gene calls are TRBV6-1 and TRBJ2-7, with 8 bases lining up with TRBD1. The CDR3 is 15 residues long. Germline values: CDR1 MNHNS, CDR2 SASEGT. V lost 4 bases and J lost 4; bases outside the gene matches: 9. CDR3 in amino acids: CASSGYGQGKYEQYF. The CDR3 nucleotides are TGTGCCAGCAGTGGATACGGACAGGGCAAATACGAGCAGTACTTC.

Many counts were recorded for this clonotype. Relative to the germline gene, one junction end is altered; a read error may explain this. The chain has TRBV5-1 and TRBJ2-5; D remains unclear. Germline CDR1 and CDR2: SGHRS and YFSETQ. The CDR3 is 11 amino acids. CDR3 amino acids: CASSIQETQYF. CDR3 coding DNA: TGTGCCAGCAGCATCCAAGAGACCCAGTACTTC.

This clonotype was picked up many times. This sequence joins TRBV5-1 and TRBJ2-1; D possibly corresponds to TRBD1 (5 bases). V was clipped by 5 bases and J by 6 bases, with 15 bases between them. CDR1 is SGHRS, CDR2 YFSETQ, per germline. This CDR3 region has 14 residues. The CDR3 loop is CASSRQGSGNEQFF. CDR3 coding DNA: TGCGCCAGCAGTCGTCAGGGATCTGGCAATGAGCAGTTCTTC.

This clonotype was picked up a small number of times. This chain links TRBV20-1 with TRBJ2-7; D unclear. The V end lost 2 bases, the J end lost 3 bases, and 11 bases lay between the germline ends. This CDR3 has 13 residues. The germline V gene has CDR1 DFQATT and CDR2 SNEGSKA (reference sequence). The CDR3 reads CSARSSAIYEQYF. CDR3 nucleotide sequence: TGCAGTGCTAGATCCTCAGCGATCTACGAGCAGTACTTC.

The chain couples TRBV12-3 or TRBV12-4 to TRBJ1-1; D is undetermined. This CDR3 has 13 residues. The ends were cut back, 8 bases at V and 7 bases at J, with 17 bases in the middle. The DNA of the CDR3 is TGTGCCAGCGAACGTTCTGTGGGCCATGAAGCTTTCTTT. It translates to CASERSVGHEAFF.